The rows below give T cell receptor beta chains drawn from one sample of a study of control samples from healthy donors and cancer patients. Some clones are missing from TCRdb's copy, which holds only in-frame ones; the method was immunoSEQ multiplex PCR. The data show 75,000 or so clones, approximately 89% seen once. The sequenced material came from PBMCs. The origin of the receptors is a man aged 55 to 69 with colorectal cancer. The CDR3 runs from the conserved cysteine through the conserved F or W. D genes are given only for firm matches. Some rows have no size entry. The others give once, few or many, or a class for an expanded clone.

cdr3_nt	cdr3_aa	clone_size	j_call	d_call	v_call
TGCACCAGCAGCCAAACTCGGGGACCCCGGAGCAATCAGCCCCAGCATTTT	CTSSQTRGPRSNQPQHF	NA	TRBJ1-5	NA	TRBV1
TGCGCCAGCAGCCAGGGCGGGGGTTCGTGGAATGAGCAGTTCTTC	CASSQGGGSWNEQFF	NA	TRBJ2-1	TRBD2	TRBV4-3
TGTGCCAGCAGTTACGCATGGGTTGGCTACACCTTC	CASSYAWVGYTF	NA	TRBJ1-2	NA	TRBV6-2/TRBV6-3
TGTGCCAGCAGCTTAGCGGGTTACGCGACAGATACGCAGTATTTT	CASSLAGYATDTQYF	NA	TRBJ2-3	NA	TRBV11-2
TGCGCCAGCACCCCCAAGGGGGGATTCACCGGGGAGCTGTTTTTT	CASTPKGGFTGELFF	NA	TRBJ2-2	NA	TRBV10-2
TGTGCCAGCAGCTTCCGGACAGGGGTTGGCCAAGAGACCCAGTACTTC	CASSFRTGVGQETQYF	NA	TRBJ2-5	TRBD1	TRBV5-8
TGTGCCAGCAGCTTAACAGGGCTTCGGAACTCTGGAAACACCATATATTTT	CASSLTGLRNSGNTIYF	NA	TRBJ1-3	NA	TRBV7-3
TGTGCCAGCAGCTCAACGACCCGACTAGCGGGGGGGCGGGAGACCCAGTACTTC	CASSSTTRLAGGRETQYF	NA	TRBJ2-5	TRBD2	TRBV7-6
TGTGCCAGCAGTCACCAGCGGTTGGAGCAAGAGACCCAGTACTTC	CASSHQRLEQETQYF	NA	TRBJ2-5	NA	TRBV7-2
TGTGCCAGCAGCTTAAAGGACACCGGAGGTTTTGGGAATGAGCAGTTCTTC	CASSLKDTGGFGNEQFF	NA	TRBJ2-1	NA	TRBV7-6
TGTGCCAGCAGCACGACTAGCTCGAGTGAGCAGTTCTTC	CASSTTSSSEQFF	once	TRBJ2-1	TRBD2	TRBV7-3
TGTGCCTGGAGTGGGTCTGATTGGACCCAGTACTTC	CAWSGSDWTQYF	once	TRBJ2-5	NA	TRBV30
TGTGCCAGCAGTTCTGGCTTTAGGCAGTACTTC	CASSSGFRQYF	NA	TRBJ2-7	NA	TRBV7-9
TGTGCCAGTAGTATGGCCTACTCCAAGACAGATACGCAGTATTTT	CASSMAYSKTDTQYF	NA	TRBJ2-3	NA	TRBV19
TGTGCCAGCAGCCAGAGCGGGGGCCATTACAATGAGCAGTTCTTC	CASSQSGGHYNEQFF	NA	TRBJ2-1	TRBD2	TRBV3-1/TRBV3-2
TGTGCCAGCGCGGACAGGGGACGATATAGCAATCAGCCCCAGCATTTT	CASADRGRYSNQPQHF	NA	TRBJ1-5	TRBD1	TRBV6-6
TGCGCCAGCAGCTTGTTTCTAGCGGGGGCCCAAGAGACCCAGTACTTC	CASSLFLAGAQETQYF	NA	TRBJ2-5	TRBD2	TRBV5-1
TGTGCCAGCAGTGAGGGGACAGGGGTTTGGGAAAAACTGTTTTTT	CASSEGTGVWEKLFF	NA	TRBJ1-4	TRBD1	TRBV5-6
TGTGCCAGCAGCATCCGGACGGGATTTGGGGAGACCCAGTACTTC	CASSIRTGFGETQYF	NA	TRBJ2-5	NA	TRBV3-1/TRBV3-2
TGTGCCGCCTCGGGGGGGCAAGATACGCAGTATTTT	CAASGGQDTQYF	NA	TRBJ2-3	TRBD2	TRBV19
TGTGCCAGCAGTGAAGCGGGACAGCACTATGGCTACACCTTC	CASSEAGQHYGYTF	NA	TRBJ1-2	TRBD1	TRBV2
TGTGCCGGCAGACCATCGGGGGTAGGTGGAAACACCATATATTTT	CAGRPSGVGGNTIYF	NA	TRBJ1-3	NA	TRBV28
TGTGCCAGCAGTTACGGGCCGGCGGAGAACACTGAAGCTTTCTTT	CASSYGPAENTEAFF	NA	TRBJ1-1	NA	TRBV6-6
TGTGCCAGCAGTCGGACAGGGGCAGTGGGCTATGGCTACACCTTC	CASSRTGAVGYGYTF	NA	TRBJ1-2	TRBD1	TRBV3-1/TRBV3-2
TGTGCCATCAGTGAGTCGGGTGGCAGAGATCCAGCCAAAAACATTCAGTACTTC	CAISESGGRDPAKNIQYF	NA	TRBJ2-4	NA	TRBV10-3
TGTGCCAGCAGCTTAGAGTGGGGAAGATCGAACACTGAAGCTTTCTTT	CASSLEWGRSNTEAFF	NA	TRBJ1-1	NA	TRBV11-2
TGTGCCAGCAGGCCGGGAGGGGGCACCAATTCACCCCTCCACTTT	CASRPGGGTNSPLHF	few	TRBJ1-6	TRBD1	TRBV2
TGTGCCAGCAGTTACTCGGGACAGGGGTTCTACGAGCAGTACTTC	CASSYSGQGFYEQYF	NA	TRBJ2-7	TRBD1	TRBV6-5
TGTGCCAGCAGTTACTCGAAACGGAGAACGACAGGGGGTCGAGAAAAACTGTTTTTT	CASSYSKRRTTGGREKLFF	NA	TRBJ1-4	TRBD1	TRBV6-2/TRBV6-3
TGCGCCAGCAGCCACGGAATATTGCGGAGACAGGCCTACAATGAGCAGTTCTTC	CASSHGILRRQAYNEQFF	NA	TRBJ2-1	NA	TRBV4-1
TGTGCCAGCTCACCCGGGGGACCACCCTACGAGCAGTACTTC	CASSPGGPPYEQYF	NA	TRBJ2-7	NA	TRBV18
TGCGCCAGCAGTGAAGGAGCTGGGGCCAACGTCCTGACTTTC	CASSEGAGANVLTF	NA	TRBJ2-6	NA	TRBV10-1
TGTGCCAGCGAAGACGGGGGGGACGAAGAGACCCAGTACTTC	CASEDGGDEETQYF	NA	TRBJ2-5	TRBD2	TRBV9
TGTGCCAGCAGTTTGGGGGGAATCAGGCCCCAGCATTTT	CASSLGGIRPQHF	NA	TRBJ1-5	NA	TRBV12-3/TRBV12-4
TGTGCCAGCAGTCCATTAGCTTCTCCACTGGACCGAAATGAAAAACTGTTTTTT	CASSPLASPLDRNEKLFF	NA	TRBJ1-4	NA	TRBV28
TGTGCCAGCAGCTTAAGTGGGGGATCTAATTCACCCCTCCACTTT	CASSLSGGSNSPLHF	NA	TRBJ1-6	NA	TRBV7-3
TGTGCCAGCAGTTCGGCCCTATGGGGGGCTTCAGCAGCTGCCCCCGGCACAGATACGCAGTATTTT	CASSSALWGASAAAPGTDTQYF	once	TRBJ2-3	NA	TRBV28
TGTGCCAGTAGTGACCAGGGACGGAGGGGCGGGGAGCTGTTTTTT	CASSDQGRRGGELFF	NA	TRBJ2-2	NA	TRBV19
TGTGCCAGCTCACCACGTGGCCCGACTTATGAGCAGTTCTTC	CASSPRGPTYEQFF	NA	TRBJ2-1	NA	TRBV18
TGTGCCTGGAGGGGGGCCCGGGGGCTTGGCGAAGCTTTCTTT	CAWRGARGLGEAFF	NA	TRBJ1-1	NA	TRBV30